These 16 T cell receptor beta chains originate from one sample sequenced in a study of CD8 T cells in ankylosing spondylitis. TCRdb reanalysed the 5' RACE reads using MiXCR and keeps one entry per CDR3 protein. The sample has about 27,000 distinct CDR3 sequences; approximately 7.9% are singletons. The sequenced sample was blood. These receptors all stem from a male donor with ankylosing spondylitis or in good health (not recorded which).

The table lists this clonotype with a few counts. The V call is TRBV5-1, the J call TRBJ1-5; no firm D call. This CDR3 is built from 14 residues. Trimming pared 4 bases from V and 2 bases from J, leaving 10 bases between. In germline, CDR1 is SGHRS, CDR2 YFSETQ. The CDR3, as DNA: TGCGCCAGCAGCGCCGGGCTTGGCAATCAGCCCCAGCATTTT. Amino acids: CASSAGLGNQPQHF.

This clonotype has more than one count but fewer than ten. This chain connects TRBV12-3 or TRBV12-4 to TRBJ2-3; D remains unclear. The CDR3 runs to 15 residues. V was clipped by 3 bases and J by 0 bases, with 10 bases between them. CDR3 nucleotide sequence: TGTGCCAGCAGTTTCGTCCGGGTTAGCACAGATACGCAGTATTTT. Translating gives CASSFVRVSTDTQYF.

This clonotype was observed many times. The chain has TRBV12-3 or TRBV12-4 and TRBJ2-2; no definite D call. The CDR3 is 14 residues long. Trimming cost V 0 bases and J 6 bases, with 8 bases left between them. The CDR3 spells CASSLALGSGELFF. CDR3 in DNA: TGTGCCAGCAGTTTAGCCCTTGGGTCCGGGGAGCTGTTTTTT.

This clonotype was detected only a few times. The chain links TRBV25-1 to TRBJ1-6; 11 bases match TRBD1. The CDR3 is made up of 14 amino acids. V lost 6 bases, J lost 10 bases, and 5 bases stayed unmatched. Looked up from germline, CDR1 is MGHDK and CDR2 is SYGVNS. CDR3 sequence: CASRGQGEGSPLHF. DNA for the CDR3: TGTGCCAGCAGGGGACAGGGGGAAGGATCACCCCTCCACTTT.

A few counts support this clonotype. This chain links TRBV28 with TRBJ2-1, with 11 bases that match TRBD2. Looked up from germline, CDR1 is MDHEN and CDR2 is SYDVKM. This CDR3 comprises 15 residues. V gave up 5 bases and J gave up 7 bases; unmatched junction bases: 7. The DNA of the CDR3 is TGTGCCAGCAGTGTGACTAGCGGGAACATGAATGAGCAGTTCTTC. It translates to CASSVTSGNMNEQFF.

This clonotype occurred a few times. This chain joins TRBV20-1 and TRBJ1-1, with D maybe TRBD1 (6 bases). The germline gives CDR1 DFQATT, CDR2 SNEGSKA (reference sequence). There are 14 residues in the CDR3. Deletions cut 2 bases from V and 5 bases from J, with 15 bases between. The CDR3 coding sequence is TGCAGTGCTAGAAATCAGGGGCGATGGACTGAAGCTTTCTTT. Amino acid sequence: CSARNQGRWTEAFF.

This clonotype appeared many times. The chain has TRBV29-1 and TRBJ2-1; D remains unclear. Germline V CDR1 and CDR2: SQVTM, ANQGSEA. The CDR3 loop spans 11 amino acids. V gave up 6 bases and J gave up 8 bases, with 11 bases separating them. The CDR3 region is CSVTPQDEQFF. DNA for the CDR3: TGCAGCGTCACCCCCCAGGATGAGCAGTTCTTC.

This rearrangement joins TRBV7-8 to TRBJ1-4; 7 nucleotides agree with TRBD1. Trimming cost V 5 bases and J 8 bases; bases outside gene matches: 8. CDR3 length equals 14 residues. Germline V gene data show CDR1 as SGHVS and CDR2 as FQNEAQ. The CDR3 nucleotides read TGTGCCAGCAGCGCAAGGGGGCTTCGCGAAAAACTGTTTTTT. Encoded protein: CASSARGLREKLFF.

This clonotype was seen only a few times. The rearrangement links TRBV11-2 to TRBJ1-1; D not certain. V lost 3 bases and J lost 0, with 2 bases in between. The CDR3 has 12 residues. The V gene's germline CDR1 is SGHAT and CDR2 FQNNGV. The CDR3 sequence: CASSFMNTEAFF. The CDR3 DNA reads as TGTGCCAGCAGCTTTATGAACACTGAAGCTTTCTTT.

This clonotype was observed at least ten times. The chain is built from TRBV7-2 and TRBJ2-5; D might be TRBD2 (5 bases). CDR1 is SGHTA and CDR2 is FQGNSA in the germline V gene. The CDR3 is made up of 16 amino acids. The V gene lost 5 bases and the J gene lost 0 bases, with 16 bases spanning the gap. The CDR3 here is CASSLVAGSYQETQYF. CDR3 DNA: TGTGCCAGCAGCCTGGTGGCGGGTTCGTACCAAGAGACCCAGTACTTC.

This clonotype is medium-sized by share. The chain joins TRBV4-3 to TRBJ2-3; a weak D match, TRBD2 (5 bases). This CDR3 region has 17 residues. Trimming left V 1 base short and J 5 bases short, with 19 bases between. Germline lookup yields CDR1 LGHNA and CDR2 YSLEER. The CDR3 is CASSQGGVSPGEDTQYF. The DNA of the CDR3 is TGCGCCAGCAGCCAAGGGGGAGTGTCCCCTGGGGAAGATACGCAGTATTTT.

V is TRBV19 and J is TRBJ1-1, with D possibly matching TRBD1 (6 bases). V lost 5 bases to trimming and J lost 4 bases, with 14 bases between them. Germline CDR1 is LNHDA and CDR2 is SQIVND (reference sequence). The CDR3 runs 14 residues. This CDR3 is CASSAYRDGTEAFF. The CDR3 nucleotides read TGTGCCAGTAGTGCCTACAGGGACGGCACTGAAGCTTTCTTT. The full variable domain, its missing parts supplied by reference TRBV19 and TRBJ1-1, is DGGITQSPKYLFRKEGQNVTLSCEQNLNHDAMYWYRQDPGQGLRLIYYSQIVNDFQKGDIAEGYSVSREKKESFPLTVTSAQKNPTAFYLCASSAYRDGTEAFFGQGTRLTVV.

This clonotype has ten or more counts. This sequence joins TRBV20-1 and TRBJ2-7, with 7 bases fitting TRBD1. This CDR3 contains 13 residues. The V gene's germline CDR1 is DFQATT and CDR2 SNEGSKA (reference sequence). V was pared by 3 bases and J by 2 bases, with 4 bases of the junction left unmatched. CDR3 bases: TGCAGTGCTAGTATCCAGGGGGCCTACGAGCAGTACTTC. Its translation: CSASIQGAYEQYF.

This clonotype was seen many times. This chain links TRBV5-1 with TRBJ2-2; no reliable D call. The CDR3 totals 12 residues. Germline V CDR1 and CDR2: SGHRS, YFSETQ. Trimming took 0 bases from V and 5 from J, leaving 2 bases between them. The CDR3 DNA follows: TGCGCCAGCAGCTTGGATACCGGGGAGCTGTTTTTT. This gives the protein CASSLDTGELFF.

This clonotype appeared many times. V and J are TRBV6-5 and TRBJ2-5; D gene unclear. Trimming took off 7 bases at V and 1 base at J, with 7 bases between the two ends. The CDR3 length is 12 residues. Germline V gene lookup returns CDR1 MNHEY and CDR2 SVGAGI. The CDR3 is CASKAPQETQYF. The CDR3 DNA reads as TGTGCCAGCAAAGCCCCCCAAGAGACCCAGTACTTC.

Ten or more counts support this clonotype. This chain connects TRBV7-3 to TRBJ2-3; D is undetermined. V shed 1 base and J shed 4 bases, with 6 bases lying between them. The CDR3 has 13 residues. Germline V gene data show CDR1 as SGHTA and CDR2 as FQGTGA. The chain's CDR3 is CASSLKTADTQYF. The CDR3 coding sequence is TGTGCCAGCAGCTTAAAAACAGCAGATACGCAGTATTTT.